This TCR beta chain was captured by sequencing in a study of control samples from healthy donors and cancer patients. Some clones are missing from TCRdb's copy, which holds only in-frame ones; the method was immunoSEQ multiplex PCR. The table records 120,000 to 150,000 clones, roughly 92% of them present only once. The sequenced sample consisted of blood. This sequence originates from a man aged 25 to 40 in good health.

Here the CDR3 reads CATSREGHNTEAFF. DNA for the CDR3: TGTGCCACCAGCAGAGAAGGGCACAACACTGAAGCTTTCTTT. The genes are TRBV15 and TRBJ1-1; D not resolved. Trimming removed 0 bases from V and 2 bases from J, with 7 bases in between. CDR3 length: 14 residues. Germline V gives CDR1 LNHNV, CDR2 YYDKDF (reference sequence).